This T cell receptor (beta chain) stems from a study of CD8+CD57+ T cells in acquired aplastic anemia. About the study: Healthy-donor CD4+ cells averaged roughly 10.8 million reads.

For CDR3 and TCR beta VDJ profiling, genomic DNA was the template used. In TCRdb, the reads were re-called with MiXCR into one record per CDR3 protein. Of 68,000 or so distinct CDR3 sequences in the sample, 45% to 55% are singletons; the top ten hold about 8.9%. Trimming shortened V by 3 bases and J by 4 bases, and 11 bases separated the two germline ends. The CDR3 has 13 amino acids. CDR1 is SQVTM, CDR2 ANQGSEA, per germline. Findings of the study overall: A significant difference in CD8+ Simpson's diversity between patients and controls was not found. The same twenty-nine CD8+ CDR3 sequences occurred in patients and in controls.

This clonotype was recorded once. The antigen is undetermined. Specimen: sorted CD4+, CD8+, or CD8+CD57+ T cells (not recorded which) from PBMCs. This chain links TRBV29-1 with TRBJ2-3; D gene uncertain. This sequence originates from a human donor in good health, serving as a control. For the CDR3, the DNA is TGCAGCGTTGACGGAATCTCTCCAGATACGCAGTATTTT. Its translation: CSVDGISPDTQYF.